This T cell receptor (beta chain) was identified in a study of siplizumab effects on memory and regulatory T cells (dated by TCRdb to the late 2010s). As for the study more broadly: The study looked at the effect of siplizumab, an anti-CD2 antibody, on alloreactive T-cell subsets in allogeneic mixed lymphocyte reactions made from human PBMCs. On the study overall, not on this receptor specifically: Greater diversity appeared to be present in unstimulated naive T cells than in memory T cells, and a substantial contribution to the alloresponse seemed to be made by naive cells. Roughly 80-95% of proliferating CD4+ or CD8+ clones could not be assigned a naive or memory phenotype. In reactions with siplizumab, an average of approximately 69% of mappable alloreactive CD4+ clones were Treg-derived, compared with 26.9% in control reactions. Because sequences below about 10^-5 frequency were poorly captured, only a minor fraction of alloreactive clones could be mapped to unstimulated subsets. Whether proliferating Tregs from siplizumab cultures were suppressive was not functionally confirmed. The cumulative frequency of alloreactive sequences that could be traced back to unstimulated CD4+ memory T cells was significantly reduced by siplizumab.

The library was prepared using the immunoSEQ multiplex PCR assay. Each sample had roughly 100,000 TCR templates assayed by the deep sequencing platform. Genomic DNA extracted from sorted T cells was the material used for TCRbeta CDR3 sequencing. The original pipeline was this. The R programming language was used for clonal analysis of the TCRbeta CDR3 data. Alloreactive CD4+ and CD8+ clones were identified by comparing unstimulated samples to CFSE-low samples taken after the reaction. Regulatory or non-regulatory origin was assigned to alloreactive CD4+ clones by matching of sequences to sorted unstimulated Treg and non-Treg repertoires. TCRdb re-hosts the immuneACCESS table, in-frame sequences only. Its copies lack some clones; in the studies checked, an unresolved V gene accounts for under half of them, and the cause for the rest is not known. The DNA gave D and trimming, while V, J and clone size come from that table. Within this sample are around 72,000 clones, with about 89% of them counted one time only. Of the sample, approximately 30% is held by the ten largest clones.

Sorted unstimulated T cells and proliferating T cells recovered from mixed lymphocyte reactions were subjected to TCRbeta CDR3 sequencing. Fresh whole blood from roughly nine HLA-typed healthy donors was used as the source from which PBMCs were isolated. V is shortened by 2 bases, J by 4 bases, and the region joining them spans 9 bases. Taken from cysteine to phenylalanine, the CDR3 has 14 residues. Kept here is only the CDR3 DNA, which spans 42 bases and is read in frame from base 1. CDR1 is given as SGHVS and CDR2 as FQNEAQ, both from the germline V gene. Regarding this clone: Its antigen is unknown. The record has no base qualities; no much larger clone is one base away.

This TCR came from a human donor in good health. Sequencing used CD8+ T cells sorted from blood. The rearranged segments are TRBV7-8 and TRBJ2-1, with the D gene uncertain. The DNA sequence reads TGTGCCAGCAGCTTACGGAAGGAGTACAATGAGCAGTTCTTC. Its translation reads: CASSLRKEYNEQFF.